These T cell receptor beta chains were read from a single sample in a study of T cells after yellow fever vaccination. MiXCR was run by TCRdb on the 5' RACE reads, yielding one entry per CDR3 protein. The sample consists of 150,000 to 200,000 distinct CDR3 sequences, approximately 10% of them appearing once. Source: CD8+ T cells sorted from PBMCs, taken 45 days after the yellow fever booster vaccination. The receptors derive from a young man who received the YFV17D yellow fever vaccine. Both conserved end residues are part of each CDR3. A D gene is named only where the DNA matches it firmly. Clone size is given for some rows only: seen once, a few or many times, or a class if the clone is expanded.

d_call j_call v_call clone_size cdr3_aa cdr3_nt
. TRBJ1-1 TRBV20-1 . CSARDRVLGRGDTEAFF TGCAGTGCTAGAGATCGGGTTTTGGGAAGGGGGGACACTGAAGCTTTCTTT
. TRBJ2-7 TRBV7-9 . CASRKAYEQYF TGTGCCAGCAGAAAGGCCTACGAGCAGTACTTC
. TRBJ2-5 TRBV7-9 . CASNPPWGTQYF TGTGCCAGCAACCCCCCCTGGGGGACCCAGTACTTC
TRBD2 TRBJ2-1 TRBV5-1 . CASSLGLAGGEQFF TGCGCCAGCAGCTTGGGACTAGCGGGGGGTGAGCAGTTCTTC
. TRBJ2-5 TRBV12-3/TRBV12-4 . CATGAETQYF TGTGCGACCGGGGCAGAGACCCAGTACTTC
TRBD1 TRBJ1-1 TRBV12-5 few CASGTTLQGGSTEAFF TGTGCTAGTGGTACCACCCTACAGGGGGGGAGCACTGAAGCTTTCTTT
. TRBJ2-5 TRBV9 . CASSPRTRTETQYF TGTGCCAGCAGCCCCCGGACACGGACAGAGACCCAGTACTTC
. TRBJ1-2 TRBV7-9 . CASSLVPPDSANYGYTF TGTGCCAGCAGCTTAGTACCTCCGGACAGTGCTAACTATGGCTACACCTTC
. TRBJ2-1 TRBV27 few CASSFAWGETGTRHNEQFF TGTGCCAGCAGTTTTGCGTGGGGTGAAACCGGGACACGACACAATGAGCAGTTCTTC
. TRBJ1-2 TRBV4-3 . CASTPGLTNYGYTF TGCGCCAGCACCCCCGGCTTAACTAACTATGGCTACACCTTC
TRBD2 TRBJ2-1 TRBV4-1 . CASSLKGLALDYNEQFF TGCGCCAGCAGCCTAAAGGGACTAGCGCTTGACTACAATGAGCAGTTCTTC
. TRBJ2-7 TRBV5-1 many CASSLVGVEQYF TGCGCCAGCAGCTTGGTGGGGGTCGAGCAGTACTTC
TRBD2 TRBJ2-1 TRBV9 . CASSVYGGDIDEQFF TGTGCCAGCAGCGTGTACGGGGGGGATATCGATGAGCAGTTCTTC
. TRBJ2-3 TRBV9 . CASSVEVGQGSTDTQYF TGTGCCAGCAGCGTAGAGGTCGGCCAGGGGAGCACAGATACGCAGTATTTT
. TRBJ2-1 TRBV4-1 . CASSRTDRSPGNEQFF TGCGCCAGCAGCCGGACAGACCGGAGCCCCGGCAATGAGCAGTTCTTC
. TRBJ2-5 TRBV9 many CASSVSPETQYF TGTGCCAGCAGCGTATCTCCGGAGACCCAGTACTTC
. TRBJ2-5 TRBV6-5 . CASSYSPGQFQYF TGTGCCAGCAGTTACTCCCCTGGGCAGTTCCAGTACTTC
. TRBJ2-6 TRBV3-1 few CASSQEGGPHSGANVLTF TGTGCCAGCAGCCAAGAAGGCGGACCCCACTCTGGGGCCAACGTCCTGACTTTC
TRBD1 TRBJ2-2 TRBV29-1 many CSVTAPDRGHAGELFF TGCAGCGTCACCGCTCCTGACAGGGGGCATGCCGGGGAGCTGTTTTTT
. TRBJ1-5 TRBV27 few CASSLSYQINQPQHF TGTGCCAGCAGTTTATCGTATCAGATAAATCAGCCCCAGCATTTT
. TRBJ2-7 TRBV20-1 few CSASWRTSYEQYF TGCAGTGCTAGTTGGAGAACCTCCTACGAGCAGTACTTC
TRBD1 TRBJ2-7 TRBV4-3 many CASSQDRTGAYEQYF TGCGCCAGCAGCCAAGATAGGACAGGGGCCTACGAGCAGTACTTC
. TRBJ1-1 TRBV6-5 . CASSYNLGVNTEAFF TGTGCCAGCAGTTACAATCTGGGAGTTAACACTGAAGCTTTCTTT
. TRBJ2-5 TRBV28 . CASSRLEMQETQYF TGTGCCAGCAGCCGACTCGAGATGCAAGAGACCCAGTACTTC
TRBD1 TRBJ2-7 TRBV6-2/TRBV6-3 many CASSTYRGHTSGLGEQYF TGTGCCAGCAGTACCTACAGGGGGCACACCTCGGGCCTTGGCGAGCAGTACTTC
. TRBJ1-3 TRBV7-9 few CASTAGGPGNTIYF TGTGCCAGCACTGCTGGGGGCCCTGGAAACACCATATATTTT
. TRBJ1-6 TRBV27 few CASRIGVSDSPLHF TGTGCCAGCAGAATCGGGGTTTCGGATTCACCCCTCCACTTT
TRBD1 TRBJ2-5 TRBV2 few CATEGQGEGWTQYF TGTGCCACCGAGGGACAGGGGGAAGGATGGACCCAGTACTTC
. TRBJ2-3 TRBV5-1 . CASHPGPTDTQYF TGCGCCAGCCACCCGGGGCCCACAGATACGCAGTATTTT
. TRBJ2-3 TRBV6-6 medium-sized CASSYTSGGQRLTDTQYF TGTGCCAGCAGTTATACCTCCGGAGGACAGCGTCTCACAGATACGCAGTATTTT
TRBD1 TRBJ2-1 TRBV27 few CASSLPGQAYNEQFF TGTGCCAGCAGCTTACCGGGACAGGCCTACAATGAGCAGTTCTTC
TRBD1 TRBJ1-5 TRBV4-1 few CASSQFRDRDQPQHF TGCGCCAGCAGCCAATTCCGGGACAGGGATCAGCCCCAGCATTTT
TRBD1 TRBJ1-5 TRBV4-1 few CASSQGTGPQPQHF TGCGCCAGCAGCCAAGGGACAGGGCCACAGCCCCAGCATTTT
. TRBJ2-1 TRBV4-1 few CASSQEGVSSYNEQFF TGCGCCAGCAGCCAAGAAGGGGTAAGCTCCTACAATGAGCAGTTCTTC
. TRBJ2-7 TRBV20-1 . CSARFPGSDYEQYF TGCAGTGCTAGATTCCCTGGTAGCGACTACGAGCAGTACTTC
TRBD1 TRBJ1-1 TRBV7-3 . CASSPTGGLTEAFF TGTGCCAGCAGTCCGACAGGGGGGCTGACTGAAGCTTTCTTT
. TRBJ2-7 TRBV6-5 . CASSYSRGSSYEQYF TGTGCCAGCAGTTACTCCCGGGGGAGCTCCTACGAGCAGTACTTC
. TRBJ2-7 TRBV2 few CASSEAYSNSYEQYF TGTGCCAGCAGTGAAGCCTACAGTAACTCCTACGAGCAGTACTTC
. TRBJ2-1 TRBV7-2 many CASSFRTRQSEQFF TGTGCCAGCAGCTTCCGTACTCGGCAAAGTGAGCAGTTCTTC
. TRBJ2-7 TRBV15 many CATSRGQPSAYEQYF TGTGCCACCAGCAGAGGACAGCCCTCGGCCTACGAGCAGTACTTC
. TRBJ1-5 TRBV24-1 many CATSDLYGQPQHF TGTGCCACCAGTGATTTGTACGGTCAGCCCCAGCATTTT
. TRBJ1-4 TRBV6-5 . CASSPLRVEEKLFF TGTGCCAGCAGCCCACTCCGAGTGGAGGAAAAACTGTTTTTT
. TRBJ1-5 TRBV15 many CATRDVGNQPQHF TGTGCCACCAGGGACGTCGGTAATCAGCCCCAGCATTTT
. TRBJ1-2 TRBV20-1 few CSARDLLMARDNYGYTF TGCAGTGCTAGAGATCTTTTAATGGCCAGGGATAACTATGGCTACACCTTC
. TRBJ2-2 TRBV4-3 . CASSQAWGDTGELFF TGCGCCAGCAGCCAAGCTTGGGGGGACACCGGGGAGCTGTTTTTT
. TRBJ2-4 TRBV6-6 few CASSYSVQLAKNIQYF TGTGCCAGCAGTTACTCGGTACAGCTAGCCAAAAACATTCAGTACTTC
. TRBJ1-6 TRBV6-2/TRBV6-3 few CASSRSSYNSPLHF TGTGCCAGCAGTCGGAGCTCCTATAATTCACCCCTCCACTTT
. TRBJ1-2 TRBV27 few CASSFWPGGQTHGYTF TGTGCCAGCAGTTTTTGGCCGGGCGGTCAGACCCATGGCTACACCTTC
. TRBJ1-5 TRBV5-5 few CASSLLPQTYSNQPQHF TGTGCCAGCAGCTTGCTTCCCCAGACATATAGCAATCAGCCCCAGCATTTT
. TRBJ2-5 TRBV6-5 . CASRLWGPQETQYF TGTGCCAGCCGATTGTGGGGTCCTCAAGAGACCCAGTACTTC
. TRBJ2-1 TRBV4-3 . CASSQDLSYNEQFF TGCGCCAGCAGCCAAGATCTCTCCTACAATGAGCAGTTCTTC
. TRBJ1-1 TRBV29-1 few CSVLDLNTEAFF TGCAGCGTCCTAGACCTGAACACTGAAGCTTTCTTT
. TRBJ1-5 TRBV7-9 . CASSIGGVNQPQHF TGTGCCAGCAGCATAGGGGGAGTCAATCAGCCCCAGCATTTT
TRBD1 TRBJ1-1 TRBV18 . CASSRQGKGDTEAFF TGTGCCAGCTCACGACAGGGGAAAGGGGACACTGAAGCTTTCTTT
TRBD1 TRBJ1-1 TRBV12-3/TRBV12-4 . CASSWTGVTEAFF TGTGCCAGCAGCTGGACAGGGGTCACTGAAGCTTTCTTT